The 31 T cell receptor beta chains in this list originate from one sample, sequenced in a study of vaccination and CD4 T cells after COVID-19. Treatment given: roughly ten-day PBMC culture with coronavirus spike peptide pools or control peptides (ViraFEST assay). Researchers used the Oncomine TCR Beta short-read assay to sequence DNA from cultured CD4+ T cells. A single record per CDR3 protein comes from TCRdb applying MiXCR to the PCR reads. There are roughly 20,000 distinct CDR3 sequences in the sample; around half occur only once, and about 4% lies in the top ten. No cognate antigen is known for these TCRs. The starting material was CD4+ T cells from blood, cultured in vitro, obtained before SARS-CoV-2 vaccination. All receptors come from a human donor who had recovered from COVID-19.

This chain uses TRBV6-1 with TRBJ2-7, with TRBD1 as a possible D gene (6 bases). The CDR3 has 12 residues. V shed 5 bases and J shed 9 bases, with 14 bases lying between them. Germline V CDR1 and CDR2: MNHNS, SASEGT. The CDR3 sequence is CASSPGQGRQYF. The CDR3 DNA is TGTGCCAGCAGTCCGGGACAAGGCAGGCAGTACTTC.

This chain uses TRBV19 with TRBJ1-5, with D uncertain. Deletions cut 6 bases from V and 9 bases from J, with 12 bases between. Germline assignment: CDR1 LNHDA and CDR2 SQIVND (reference sequence). The CDR3 runs to 12 residues. In nucleotides, the CDR3 is TGTGCCAGTAGCCCGGATACACGGCCCCAGCATTTT. It translates to CASSPDTRPQHF.

The gene calls are TRBV29-1 and TRBJ2-5; D remains ambiguous. The ends were cut back, 2 bases at V and 5 bases at J, with 6 bases in the middle. This CDR3 comprises 11 residues. CDR1 is SQVTM and CDR2 is ANQGSEA in the germline V gene. The CDR3 DNA is TGCAGCGTTGAATCCGGGGAGACCCAGTACTTC. Its protein is CSVESGETQYF. Supplemented by reference TRBV29-1 and TRBJ2-5, the full variable domain reads SAVISQKPSRDICQRGTSLTIQCQVDSQVTMMFWYRQQPGQSLTLIATANQGSEATYESGFVIDKFPISRPNLTFSTLTVSNMSPEDSSIYLCSVESGETQYFGPGTRLLVL.

The rearrangement uses TRBV6-1 and TRBJ2-3; TRBD2 might be the D (6 bases). Trimming shortened V by 6 bases and J by 3 bases, and 16 bases separated the two germline ends. The germline V gene has CDR1 MNHNS and CDR2 SASEGT. This CDR3 region has 15 residues. The CDR3 DNA follows: TGTGCCAGCAGACCTAGCGAATTCTCTACAGATACGCAGTATTTT. Its protein product is CASRPSEFSTDTQYF.

This clonotype was detected a few times. The chain recombines TRBV20-1 with TRBJ2-2, with D possibly called TRBD1 or TRBD2 (5 bases each). Germline V gene sequence: CDR1 DFQATT, CDR2 SNEGSKA (reference sequence). The CDR3 consists of 13 residues. V was pared by 6 bases and J by 4 bases, with 12 bases between. CDR3 nucleotide sequence: TGCAGTGCATGGGACCGATCCACCGGGGAGCTGTTTTTT. Translation: CSAWDRSTGELFF.

Only one count was recorded for this clonotype. This sequence joins TRBV6-1 and TRBJ2-7, with a possible D match to TRBD1 (6 bases). The CDR3 loop spans 13 amino acids. The germline V gene has CDR1 MNHNS and CDR2 SASEGT. Trimming took 7 bases from V and 6 from J, leaving 16 bases between them. Written as DNA, the CDR3 is TGTGCCAGCACCAGGGCAGGGGTTTCCGAGCAGTACTTC. Its protein product is CASTRAGVSEQYF.

V and J are TRBV11-3 and TRBJ2-2; 7 bases agree with TRBD2. Per germline, CDR1 SGHNT and CDR2 YENEEA. Trimming removed 6 bases from V and 3 bases from J; junction bases left unmatched: 16. This CDR3 spans 18 amino acids. CDR3 sequence: CASRPTGSASGYTGELFF. The CDR3 DNA sequence: TGTGCCAGCAGGCCGACGGGGAGCGCTAGCGGATACACCGGGGAGCTGTTTTTT.

In this sample, this clonotype turned up a few times. The J gene is TRBJ1-5, the V gene TRBV19; possibly TRBD1 for D (6 bases). The CDR3 totals 12 residues. Trimming removed 7 bases at V and 8 bases at J, with 12 bases between. Germline V gives CDR1 LNHDA, CDR2 SQIVND (reference sequence). Here the CDR3 DNA reads TGTGCCAGTAACAGGGTGGGTGAGCCCCAGCATTTT. It specifies CASNRVGEPQHF.

The V and J genes are TRBV7-2 and TRBJ1-1; D remains ambiguous. This CDR3 has 13 residues. Per germline, CDR1 SGHTA and CDR2 FQGNSA. With 1 base removed from V and 0 bases from J, the gap between germline ends came to 3 bases. CDR3 DNA: TGTGCCAGCAGCTTAGTGGTGAACACTGAAGCTTTCTTT. Amino acids: CASSLVVNTEAFF.

This clonotype appeared once. CDR3 loop: CASSIGPGAGANVLTF. CDR3 sequence (DNA): TGTGCCAGTAGTATAGGGCCAGGGGCTGGGGCCAACGTCCTGACTTTC. The chain is built from TRBV19 and TRBJ2-6; D possibly corresponds to TRBD1 (6 bases). The CDR3 consists of 16 residues. V dropped 1 base and J dropped 2 bases, with 9 bases sitting between them. Per germline, CDR1 LNHDA and CDR2 SQIVND (reference sequence). Full variable domain (remainder filled in from reference TRBV19 and TRBJ2-6): DGGITQSPKYLFRKEGQNVTLSCEQNLNHDAMYWYRQDPGQGLRLIYYSQIVNDFQKGDIAEGYSVSREKKESFPLTVTSAQKNPTAFYLCASSIGPGAGANVLTFGAGSRLTVL.

The rearrangement uses TRBV7-9 and TRBJ2-3; 13 nucleotides agree with TRBD2. CDR3 length: 16 amino acids. The V gene's germline CDR1 is SEHNR and CDR2 FQNEAQ (reference sequence). Trimming took 6 bases from V and 5 from J; bases not matched to a gene: 8. The DNA for the CDR3 is TGTGCCAGCAGTTTTGGACTAGCGGGAGTTATAGATACGCAGTATTTT. Protein: CASSFGLAGVIDTQYF.

This clonotype occurred a few times. V is TRBV28 and J is TRBJ1-2; 8 nucleotides line up with TRBD1. This CDR3 is built from 12 residues. With 11 bases clipped from V and 5 bases from J, the junction kept 7 bases outside the gene matches. CDR1 is MDHEN and CDR2 is SYDVKM in the germline V gene. CDR3 residues: CAVLGQGYGYTF. CDR3 nucleotide sequence: TGTGCCGTACTAGGACAGGGTTATGGCTACACCTTC.

The chain carries TRBV21-1 and TRBJ2-2. TRBV21-1 is a pseudogene segment. The CDR3 totals 14 residues. Here the CDR3 DNA reads TGTGCCAGCAGGAAGAGGGCGACCACCGGGGAGCTGTTTTTT. Its protein product is CASRKRATTGELFF.

The V and J genes are TRBV28 and TRBJ2-7; TRBD2 aligns across 9 bases. Near its end, the DNA agrees better with TRBJ2-5, so the J call may be wrong. This CDR3 has 16 residues. Germline V lookup: CDR1 MDHEN, CDR2 SYDVKM. The CDR3 DNA is TGTGCCAGCAGTTCTACCGCGCGGGGGGGAGAGGAGACCCAGTACTTC. The encoded protein is CASSSTARGGEETQYF.

This clonotype was seen only a few times. The chain employs TRBV2 and TRBJ1-2; D is ambiguous. V gave up 3 bases and J gave up 7 bases, with 15 bases separating them. Germline V lookup: CDR1 SNHLY, CDR2 FYNNEI. This CDR3 is 14 amino acids long. The DNA of the CDR3 is TGTGCCAGCAGTGATATTCCCGGGGTCGGTGGCTACACCTTC. Protein sequence: CASSDIPGVGGYTF. Full variable domain (rest looked up from reference TRBV2 and TRBJ1-2): EPEVTQTPSHQVTQMGQEVILRCVPISNHLYFYWYRQILGQKVEFLVSFYNNEISEKSEIFDDQFSVERPDGSNFTLKIRSTKLEDSAMYFCASSDIPGVGGYTFGSGTRLTVV.

The chain links TRBV27 to TRBJ1-1, with 8 bases that match TRBD1. J lost 2 bases, V lost 5 bases, and 4 bases had no gene match. Germline CDR1 MNHEY, CDR2 SMNVEV (reference sequence). This CDR3 is 14 amino acids long. The CDR3 loop is CASSRTGYNTEAFF. For the CDR3, the DNA is TGTGCCAGCAGTCGGACAGGGTATAACACTGAAGCTTTCTTT.

The gene calls are TRBV2 and TRBJ1-1; D is ambiguous. Per the germline V gene, CDR1 is SNHLY and CDR2 is FYNNEI. This CDR3 has 13 residues. V lost 6 bases, J lost 4 bases, and 12 bases lay in between. The CDR3 spells CASRLARGTEAFF. The CDR3, as DNA: TGTGCCAGCAGGCTCGCTCGGGGCACTGAAGCTTTCTTT.

The rearrangement links TRBV14 to TRBJ2-7; TRBD2 agrees at 16 bases. Germline lookup yields CDR1 SGHDN and CDR2 FVKESK. J was trimmed by 7 bases and V by 4 bases; bases with no gene match: 7. The CDR3 has 16 residues. Written as DNA, the CDR3 is TGTGCCAGCAGCCCGGGACTAGCGGGAGGGCCGAGGGAGCAGTACTTC. Its protein is CASSPGLAGGPREQYF.

The chain recombines TRBV27 with TRBJ2-1, with D possibly TRBD2 on 5 matching bases. V lost 6 bases to trimming and J lost 0 bases, with 12 bases between them. The CDR3 covers 15 residues. CDR1 is MNHEY and CDR2 is SMNVEV in the germline V gene (reference sequence). The DNA of the CDR3 is TGTGCCAGCAGATTTCTAGGGAGCTCCTACAATGAGCAGTTCTTC. Amino acids: CASRFLGSSYNEQFF.

The rearrangement links TRBV2 to TRBJ1-1; a weak D match, TRBD1 (5 bases). Trimming removed 0 bases at V and 4 bases at J, with 9 bases between. CDR3 length: 14 amino acids. Per the germline V gene, CDR1 is SNHLY and CDR2 is FYNNEI. DNA for the CDR3: TGTGCCAGCAGTGAAGCGGGGGGGAGCACTGAAGCTTTCTTT. Protein: CASSEAGGSTEAFF.

CDR3 DNA: TGTGCCAGCAGCCCATCGGCCAGGGCTAGCACAGATACGCAGTATTTT. Its translation: CASSPSARASTDTQYF. This chain uses TRBV7-9 with TRBJ2-3, with a possible D match to TRBD1 (5 bases). This CDR3 comprises 16 residues. Germline V gives CDR1 SEHNR, CDR2 FQNEAQ (reference sequence). Between the trimmed V and J ends, which lost 5 bases and 0 bases, there was a span of 15 bases.

The chain uses TRBV24-1 and TRBJ2-1; D is possibly TRBD2 (6 bases). Germline loops: CDR1 KGHDR, CDR2 SFDVKD. The V end was cut by 12 bases, the J end by 15 bases, with 20 bases between. The CDR3 has 11 amino acids. CDR3 region: CASRSWNGGFF. The CDR3, as DNA: TGTGCCTCCCGCTCGTGGAACGGGGGGTTCTTC.

The chain is built from TRBV5-4 and TRBJ1-2, with a possible D match to TRBD1 (6 bases). V was trimmed by 3 bases and J by 6 bases, leaving 21 bases between them. The germline V gene has CDR1 SGHNT and CDR2 YYREEE (reference sequence). This CDR3 spans 16 amino acids. The CDR3 region is CASSSADSAQRDGYTF. DNA of the CDR3: TGTGCCAGCAGCTCCGCGGACAGCGCCCAAAGGGATGGCTACACCTTC.

This clonotype qualifies as medium-sized. The chain couples TRBV6-2 or TRBV6-3 to TRBJ2-2, with 9 bases lining up with TRBD2. The J segment lost 0 bases and the V segment lost 10 bases, leaving 6 bases of the junction unmatched. CDR1 and CDR2 (germline): MNHEY, SVGEGT. The CDR3 covers 15 residues. The CDR3 DNA reads TGTGCCACCAAACGACTAGCGGCGAACACCGGGGAGCTGTTTTTT. It specifies CATKRLAANTGELFF.

J is TRBJ1-4 and V is TRBV12-3 or TRBV12-4, with D unclear. Trimming cost V 6 bases and J 8 bases, with 10 bases left between them. This CDR3 contains 12 residues. CDR3 bases: TGTGCCAGCAGCGCCCGAGGGGAAAAACTGTTTTTT. It is translated as CASSARGEKLFF.

This chain connects TRBV20-1 to TRBJ1-5, with 9 nucleotides matching TRBD1. The CDR3 contains 14 residues. Germline V gene lookup returns CDR1 DFQATT and CDR2 SNEGSKA (reference sequence). V lost 6 bases and J lost 3; bases outside the gene matches: 6. The CDR3 loop is CSAIGTGSNQPQHF. CDR3 sequence (DNA): TGCAGTGCGATCGGGACAGGGTCCAATCAGCCCCAGCATTTT.

CDR3 residues: CASSYSTTQQNTEAFF. In DNA form, the CDR3 reads TGTGCCAGCAGTTACTCGACAACGCAGCAGAACACTGAAGCTTTCTTT. The V gene is TRBV6-5, the J gene TRBJ1-1; D not certain. The CDR3 contains 16 residues. V lost 0 bases to trimming and J lost 1 base, with 12 bases between them. Germline V gives CDR1 MNHEY, CDR2 SVGAGI.

The V and J genes are TRBV6-5 and TRBJ1-1; no clear D. CDR1 MNHEY and CDR2 SVGAGI come from the germline V gene. The V and J ends lost 4 bases and 3 bases respectively, with 9 bases between them. This CDR3 contains 13 residues. CDR3 protein: CASSLDTDTEAFF. The CDR3 DNA sequence: TGTGCCAGCAGTTTAGACACCGACACTGAAGCTTTCTTT.

This chain uses TRBV28 with TRBJ2-7; TRBD2 matches at 12 bases. Germline CDR1 reads MDHEN; CDR2 reads SYDVKM. The CDR3 consists of 15 residues. The V segment lost 6 bases and the J segment 4 bases; nucleotides outside the gene matches: 7. The CDR3 DNA reads as TGTGCCAGCAGCCATCGGACTAGCGGGGCTTACGAGCAGTACTTC. As protein: CASSHRTSGAYEQYF. Complete variable domain (other parts from reference TRBV28 and TRBJ2-7): DVKVTQSSRYLVKRTGEKVFLECVQDMDHENMFWYRQDPGLGLRLIYFSYDVKMKEKGDIPEGYSVSREKKERFSLILESASTNQTSMYLCASSHRTSGAYEQYFGPGTRLTVT.

This clonotype was picked up a small number of times. The chain carries TRBV7-2 and TRBJ2-7, with D tentatively TRBD1 (6 bases). The CDR3 totals 15 residues. Germline values: CDR1 SGHTA, CDR2 FQGNSA. With 5 bases removed from V and 5 bases from J, the gap between germline ends came to 19 bases. The CDR3 bases are TGTGCCAGCAGCCGGACGACAGGAGTGATCAACGAGCAGTACTTC. This encodes CASSRTTGVINEQYF.

CDR3 nucleotide sequence: TGTGCCACCCGACAGGGAACCTCCTACGAGCAGTACTTC. This gives the protein CATRQGTSYEQYF. The chain links TRBV10-3 to TRBJ2-7, with 7 bases fitting TRBD1. Trimming at V came to 10 bases and at J to 0 bases, leaving 6 bases not matched to a gene. There are 13 residues in the CDR3. Germline assignment: CDR1 ENHRY and CDR2 SYGVKD.